The source of this T cell receptor beta chain is a study of memory CD4+ T cells and cytomegalovirus serostatus. About the research overall: This sample comes from healthy Belgian adults, under 10 CMV seropositive, roughly 22 seronegative.

CDR1 and CDR2 (germline): SGHVS, FQNEAQ. The CDR3 contains 14 residues. Trimming cost V 6 bases and J 2 bases, with 14 bases left between them. Sequencing was performed with immunoSEQ multiplex PCR; in TCRdb, only in-frame clones are kept and a portion is missing. The table records tens of thousands of clones, roughly 79% of them present only once. Single viable CD3+CD4+CD8-CD45RO+ cells were sorted as the memory CD4+ T cells. The study, taken as a whole, reports: A US-trained random forest predicted CMV serostatus with median AUC 0.91. Each of 65 to 75 CMV-associated TCRbeta sequences occurred in one to five individuals. Suggested: most of the CMV-linked TCR signature lies in CD4+ memory cells.

Details on this clone: Antigen specificity is unknown.

This TCR was sampled from an adult in good health and CMV-seronegative. This rearrangement joins TRBV7-8 to TRBJ2-7; D tentatively fits TRBD1 or TRBD2 (6 bases each). Input material: memory CD4+ T cells from blood. CDR3 bases: TGTGCCAGCAGAAAAGGGGGGCCAACCTACGAGCAGTACTTC. It translates to CASRKGGPTYEQYF.